Following are 16 T cell receptor beta chains from one sample sequenced in a study of CD8 T cells in Susac syndrome. It was with random hexamers that roughly 0.45 to 1 ug RNA was reverse transcribed. TCRdb reprocessed the immunoSEQ multiplex PCR reads with MiXCR, giving one entry per CDR3 protein. Here the sample spans approximately 280,000 distinct CDR3 sequences, about 88% being singletons. The specimen was CD8+ T cells from PBMCs. The origin of the receptors is a human donor with multiple sclerosis.

The chain carries TRBV9 and TRBJ2-5, with D unresolved. The CDR3 is 16 amino acids. Germline CDR1 is SGDLS and CDR2 is YYNGEE. V lost 3 bases and J 2 bases, leaving 17 bases between the germline ends. The CDR3 DNA follows: TGTGCCAGCAGCGACAATCGGCAGGAATCTCAAGAGACCCAGTACTTC. The encoded protein is CASSDNRQESQETQYF. Full variable domain (remainder filled in from reference TRBV9 and TRBJ2-5): DSGVTQTPKHLITATGQRVTLRCSPRSGDLSVYWYQQSLDQGLQFLIQYYNGEERAKGNILERFSAQQFPDLHSELNLSSLELGDSALYFCASSDNRQESQETQYFGPGTRLLVL.

CDR3 sequence: CASSVEGQGANTIYF. DNA of the CDR3: TGTGCCAGCAGCGTAGAGGGACAGGGGGCAAACACCATATATTTT. The chain joins TRBV9 to TRBJ1-3, with 12 bases identical to TRBD1. This CDR3 spans 15 amino acids. Germline CDR1 and CDR2: SGDLS and YYNGEE. V dropped 0 bases and J dropped 6; count of bases not matched to a gene: 1.

The chain is built from TRBV27 and TRBJ2-1; 10 bases line up with TRBD2. Germline CDR1 is MNHEY and CDR2 is SMNVEV (reference sequence). The CDR3 sequence is 14 residues long. With 3 bases clipped from V and 9 bases from J, the junction kept 5 bases outside the gene matches. CDR3 nucleotides: TGTGCCAGCAGTTTCGTAGCGGGAGGAAGTGAGCAGTTCTTC. Its translation: CASSFVAGGSEQFF.

The chain joins TRBV27 to TRBJ1-5, with D hard to call. Trimming stripped 8 bases from V and 4 bases from J, with 9 bases between. CDR3 size: 12 residues. Germline V gene lookup returns CDR1 MNHEY and CDR2 SMNVEV (reference sequence). CDR3 nucleotides: TGTGCCAGCGGGCCGTCAAATCAGCCCCAGCATTTT. Translated, it gives CASGPSNQPQHF.

The chain is built from TRBV7-8 and TRBJ1-5; D may be TRBD1 (6 bases). Germline V gene data show CDR1 as SGHVS and CDR2 as FQNEAQ. V shed 1 base and J shed 7 bases, with 23 bases lying between them. This CDR3 region has 18 residues. The chain's CDR3 is CASSLGAGRGETGQPQHF. The CDR3 DNA reads TGTGCCAGCAGCTTAGGGGCCGGCAGGGGAGAAACCGGGCAGCCCCAGCATTTT.

This chain uses TRBV7-9 with TRBJ1-1; no definite D call. This CDR3 is 12 amino acids long. Germline CDR1 and CDR2: SEHNR and FQNEAQ (reference sequence). V was clipped by 4 bases and J by 7 bases, with 10 bases between them. This CDR3 is CASSYIRGEAFF. DNA for the CDR3: TGTGCCAGCAGCTATATACGGGGTGAAGCTTTCTTT.

V and J are TRBV28 and TRBJ2-3, with 10 bases matching TRBD2. Germline assignment: CDR1 MDHEN and CDR2 SYDVKM. The CDR3 is 19 residues long. Trimming cost V 1 base and J 0 bases; bases outside gene matches: 10. This CDR3 reads CASSLSSQGLAASTDTQYF. CDR3 nucleotides: TGTGCCAGCAGTTTATCCTCACAAGGACTAGCGGCTAGCACAGATACGCAGTATTTT.

This sequence joins TRBV7-3 and TRBJ2-5; D gene unclear. Germline V gives CDR1 SGHTA, CDR2 FQGTGA. The CDR3 spans 13 residues. Deletions cut 6 bases from V and 5 bases from J, with 13 bases between. Here the CDR3 DNA reads TGTGCCAGCAGTCGTAATCACGGGGAGACCCAGTACTTC. This codes for CASSRNHGETQYF.

This chain joins TRBV24-1 and TRBJ2-1; D unresolved. Trimming stripped 9 bases from V and 7 bases from J, with 9 bases between. Germline-derived CDR1 and CDR2 are KGHDR and SFDVKD. The CDR3 has 11 amino acids. CDR3 residues: CATGSWNEQFF. CDR3 nucleotide sequence: TGTGCCACCGGCTCTTGGAATGAGCAGTTCTTC.

This chain uses TRBV4-2 with TRBJ1-6; TRBD1 is a possible D gene (6 bases). V gave up 6 bases and J gave up 7 bases, with 7 bases separating them. This CDR3 region has 12 residues. Germline V gene sequence: CDR1 LGHNA, CDR2 YNFKEQ. CDR3 sequence (DNA): TGTGCCAGCAGACAGGGAAATTCACCCCTCCACTTT. Residues: CASRQGNSPLHF.

The genes are TRBV6-1 and TRBJ2-1, with TRBD2 as a possible D gene (5 bases). Germline CDR1 reads MNHNS; CDR2 reads SASEGT. The CDR3 totals 12 residues. V gave up 7 bases and J gave up 9 bases, with 13 bases separating them. The CDR3 nucleotides are TGTGCCAGCACGGGGTTTTTGGGTGAGCAGTTCTTC. This codes for CASTGFLGEQFF.

The chain combines TRBV9 with TRBJ1-1; D is possibly TRBD1 (5 bases). The germline gives CDR1 SGDLS, CDR2 YYNGEE. This CDR3 is 16 amino acids long. V was pared by 0 bases and J by 1 base, with 13 bases between. The CDR3 DNA follows: TGTGCCAGCAGCGTAGGGTCGCAGGGTTCGAACACTGAAGCTTTCTTT. Protein: CASSVGSQGSNTEAFF. Drawing the rest from reference TRBV9 and TRBJ1-1, the complete variable domain is DSGVTQTPKHLITATGQRVTLRCSPRSGDLSVYWYQQSLDQGLQFLIQYYNGEERAKGNILERFSAQQFPDLHSELNLSSLELGDSALYFCASSVGSQGSNTEAFFGQGTRLTVV.

The chain joins TRBV12-3 or TRBV12-4 to TRBJ1-2; unclear D gene. The CDR3 runs 11 residues. V was clipped by 6 bases and J by 7 bases, with 9 bases between them. The CDR3 sequence is CASRGSGGYTF. The CDR3 DNA reads TGTGCCAGCAGGGGTTCGGGTGGCTACACCTTC.

A word on this clonotype: The missing conserved phenylalanine or tryptophan at the end of this CDR3 makes a read error likely. The chain joins TRBV30 to TRBJ2-7; D is uncertain. In germline, CDR1 is GTSNPN, CDR2 SVGIG (reference sequence). The CDR3 length is 14 residues. Trimming shortened V by 2 bases and J by 2 bases, and 13 bases separated the two germline ends. In DNA form, the CDR3 reads TGTGCCTGGAGTCTCGCCCGGTTCACCTACGAGCAGTACTCC. It encodes CAWSLARFTYEQYS.

The chain uses TRBV7-8 and TRBJ2-2; 7 bases map to TRBD2. Germline-derived CDR1 and CDR2 are SGHVS and FQNEAQ. J was trimmed by 7 bases and V by 7 bases; bases with no gene match: 15. The CDR3 sequence is 16 residues long. In nucleotides, the CDR3 is TGTGCCAGCACCCCAGTTGGGGGGGATGGTATCGGGGAGCTGTTTTTT. This gives the protein CASTPVGGDGIGELFF.

This clonotype was observed a handful of times. As DNA, the CDR3 is TGTGCCAGCAGCCCAACCCGGGACAGAGCTTTCTTT. It codes for CASSPTRDRAFF. The chain joins TRBV12-3 or TRBV12-4 to TRBJ1-1, with 7 bases aligning to TRBD1. CDR3 length: 12 residues. V gave up 6 bases and J gave up 10 bases; unmatched junction bases: 8.